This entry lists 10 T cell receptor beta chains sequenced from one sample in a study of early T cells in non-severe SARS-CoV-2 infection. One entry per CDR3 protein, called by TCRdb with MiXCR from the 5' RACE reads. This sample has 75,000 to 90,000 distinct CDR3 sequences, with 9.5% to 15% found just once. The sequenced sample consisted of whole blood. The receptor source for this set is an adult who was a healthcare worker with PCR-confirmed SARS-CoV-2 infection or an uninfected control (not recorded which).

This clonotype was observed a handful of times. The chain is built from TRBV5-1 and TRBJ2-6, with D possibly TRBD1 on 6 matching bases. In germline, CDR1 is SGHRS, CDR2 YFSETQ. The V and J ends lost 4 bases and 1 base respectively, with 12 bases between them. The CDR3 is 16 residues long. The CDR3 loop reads CASSVDRWSGANVLTF. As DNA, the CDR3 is TGCGCCAGCAGCGTGGACAGATGGTCTGGGGCCAACGTCCTGACTTTC.

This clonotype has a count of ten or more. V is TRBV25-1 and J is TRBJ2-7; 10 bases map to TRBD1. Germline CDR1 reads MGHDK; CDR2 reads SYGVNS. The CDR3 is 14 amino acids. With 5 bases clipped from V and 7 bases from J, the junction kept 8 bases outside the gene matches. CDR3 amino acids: CASSPGTGAEEQYF. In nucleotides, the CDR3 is TGTGCCAGCAGTCCAGGGACAGGGGCCGAAGAGCAGTACTTC.

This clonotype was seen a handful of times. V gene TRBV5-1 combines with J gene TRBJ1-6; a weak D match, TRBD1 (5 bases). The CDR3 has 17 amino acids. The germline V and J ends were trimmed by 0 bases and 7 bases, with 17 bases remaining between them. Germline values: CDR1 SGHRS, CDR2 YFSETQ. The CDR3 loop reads CASSLAGGEDFNSPLHF. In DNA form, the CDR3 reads TGCGCCAGCAGCTTGGCCGGAGGGGAGGACTTCAATTCACCCCTCCACTTT.

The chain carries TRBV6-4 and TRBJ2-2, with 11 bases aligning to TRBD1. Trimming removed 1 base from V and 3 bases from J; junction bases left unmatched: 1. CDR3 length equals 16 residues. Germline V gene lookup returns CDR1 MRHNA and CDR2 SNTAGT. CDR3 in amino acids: CASSDWTGGDTGELFF. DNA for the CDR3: TGTGCCAGCAGTGACTGGACAGGGGGCGACACCGGGGAGCTGTTTTTT.

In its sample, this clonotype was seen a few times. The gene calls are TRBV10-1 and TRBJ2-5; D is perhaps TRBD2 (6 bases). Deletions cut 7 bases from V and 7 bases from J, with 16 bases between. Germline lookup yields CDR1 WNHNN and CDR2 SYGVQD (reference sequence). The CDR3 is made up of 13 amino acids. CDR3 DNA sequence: TGCGCCAGCATAGTAGCGGCGAGGGGGACCCAGTACTTC. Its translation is CASIVAARGTQYF.

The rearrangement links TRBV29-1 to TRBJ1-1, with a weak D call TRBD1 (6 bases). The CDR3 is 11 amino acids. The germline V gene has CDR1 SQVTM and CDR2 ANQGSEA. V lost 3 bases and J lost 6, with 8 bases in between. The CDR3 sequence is CSVDGTSEAFF. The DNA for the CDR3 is TGCAGCGTTGACGGGACATCTGAAGCTTTCTTT.

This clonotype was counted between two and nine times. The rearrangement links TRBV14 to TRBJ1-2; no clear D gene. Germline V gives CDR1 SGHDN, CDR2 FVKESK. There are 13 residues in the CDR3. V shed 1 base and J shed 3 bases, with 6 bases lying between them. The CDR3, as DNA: TGTGCCAGCAGCCAAGGGGTTTACTATGGCTACACCTTC. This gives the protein CASSQGVYYGYTF.

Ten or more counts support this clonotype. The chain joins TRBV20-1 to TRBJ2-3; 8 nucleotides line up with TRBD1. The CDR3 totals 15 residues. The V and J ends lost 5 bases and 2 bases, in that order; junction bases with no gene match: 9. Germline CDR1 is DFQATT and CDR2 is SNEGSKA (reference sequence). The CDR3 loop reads CSAGPGQENTDTQYF. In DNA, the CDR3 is TGCAGTGCTGGTCCGGGACAGGAAAACACAGATACGCAGTATTTT.

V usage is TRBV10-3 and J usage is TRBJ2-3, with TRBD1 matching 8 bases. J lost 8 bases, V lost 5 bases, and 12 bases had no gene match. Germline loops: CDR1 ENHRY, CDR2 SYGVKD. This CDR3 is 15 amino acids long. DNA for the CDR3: TGTGCCATCAGTACCGAGACAGGGGTTTTGGGTACGCAGTATTTT. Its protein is CAISTETGVLGTQYF.

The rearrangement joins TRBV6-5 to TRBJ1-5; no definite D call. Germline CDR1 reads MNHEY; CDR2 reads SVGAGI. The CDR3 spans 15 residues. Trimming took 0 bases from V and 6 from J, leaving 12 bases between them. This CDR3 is CASSYSVSEIQPQHF. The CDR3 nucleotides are TGTGCCAGCAGTTACTCAGTTTCGGAGATTCAGCCCCAGCATTTT.